This record covers a single TCR beta chain. Its antigen remains unknown. J lost 4 bases, V lost 2 bases, and 11 bases had no gene match. The CDR3 contains 18 residues. Germline V gene data show CDR1 as KGHSH and CDR2 as LQKENI. These data come from a study of long-term antiretroviral therapy in people with HIV. Study context: The earliest samples came from an era when ART typically awaited falling CD4 counts. Whole-study findings and limits: Samples were collected from 2004 to 2017 under possibly less effective ART regimens. The repertoire was dominated at all time points by clones expanded before ART.

Sequencing relied on immunoSEQ assay v3.0, run at survey level. Profiling relied on immunoSEQ multiplex PCR, and the TCRdb table lists in-frame clones only, not all of them. The table has tens of thousands of clones, 95% seen once; the top ten hold around 3%. Sequencing used unsorted PBMCs, obtained 5.3 years after starting antiretroviral therapy. This chain connects TRBV18 to TRBJ2-2; 9 bases fit TRBD2. The sequence derives from a man in his fifties with HIV. The chain's CDR3 is CASSPTTGGGGATGELFF. CDR3 nucleotides: TGTGCCAGCTCACCAACGACTGGAGGCGGGGGGGCCACCGGGGAGCTGTTTTTT.